Listed here are 11 T cell receptor beta chains from one sample, sequenced in a study of blood T cells in healthy people across ages. With a J-beta primer mix and a sample-barcoded 5' primer, a second PCR ran about 7 to 12 cycles. TCRdb independently ran MiXCR on the 5' RACE reads; one entry per CDR3 protein. The profile shows about 1.1 million distinct CDR3 sequences, 30% to 40% of them singletons. Sample: blood. Receptors originate from a man younger than 30 in good health.

CDR3 in DNA: TGTGCCAGCAGCAAAGCCCGAAGGAACCTACAGTACCAAGAGACCCAGTACTTC. Amino acids: CASSKARRNLQYQETQYF. The chain links TRBV21-1 to TRBJ2-5. TRBV21-1 is a documented pseudogene. This CDR3 contains 18 residues.

This clonotype was counted a few times. The CDR3 is CASSQDRESTTNEKLFF. The CDR3 coding sequence is TGCGCCAGCAGCCAAGATCGGGAGTCTACAACTAATGAAAAACTGTTTTTT. The chain links TRBV4-3 to TRBJ1-4; D not certain. In germline, CDR1 is LGHNA, CDR2 YSLEER. Trimming pared 0 bases from V and 0 bases from J, leaving 11 bases between. CDR3 length: 17 residues.

This clonotype was seen a few times. The rearrangement links TRBV3-1 to TRBJ2-3; D is possibly TRBD1 (6 bases). Germline V CDR1 and CDR2: LGHDT, YNNKEL (reference sequence). The CDR3 is made up of 16 amino acids. Trimming pared 3 bases from V and 2 bases from J, leaving 15 bases between. The CDR3 here is CASSHAPDSSTDTQYF. The CDR3 DNA sequence: TGTGCCAGCAGCCATGCGCCGGACAGCTCCACAGATACGCAGTATTTT.

This clonotype was seen only a few times. The chain couples TRBV20-1 to TRBJ2-7; 11 nucleotides line up with TRBD1. Germline V lookup: CDR1 DFQATT, CDR2 SNEGSKA (reference sequence). CDR3 length: 18 amino acids. Unmatched junction bases numbered 16, after V lost 4 bases and J lost 2 bases. CDR3 in DNA: TGCAGTGCTACGGGGTCGGGACAGGGGGTGTCCTCCCCCTACGAGCAGTACTTC. It is translated as CSATGSGQGVSSPYEQYF.

This clonotype has more than one count but fewer than ten. The gene calls are TRBV28 and TRBJ1-5, with a possible D match to TRBD1 (5 bases). Trimming pared 6 bases from V and 3 bases from J, leaving 18 bases between. Germline V gene data show CDR1 as MDHEN and CDR2 as SYDVKM. The CDR3 spans 16 residues. The CDR3 DNA follows: TGTGCCAGCAGATCTCTCGATTGGGACTCCAATCAGCCCCAGCATTTT. This gives the protein CASRSLDWDSNQPQHF.

This chain connects TRBV7-8 to TRBJ2-1; tentative D call: TRBD1 (6 bases). There are 16 residues in the CDR3. The V end lost 5 bases, the J end lost 0 bases, and 14 bases lay between the germline ends. Germline-derived CDR1 and CDR2 are SGHVS and FQNEAQ. CDR3 in amino acids: CASSPGLDSSYNEQFF. CDR3 in DNA: TGTGCCAGCAGCCCCGGTTTGGACAGCTCCTACAATGAGCAGTTCTTC.

This clonotype has more than one count but fewer than ten. The V gene is TRBV5-1, the J gene TRBJ1-1; TRBD1 might be the D (5 bases). The CDR3 is 16 residues long. Per germline, CDR1 SGHRS and CDR2 YFSETQ. V was clipped by 0 bases and J by 1 base, with 13 bases between them. CDR3 coding DNA: TGCGCCAGCAGCTTGGTCGGGCGTCAGGGGAACACTGAAGCTTTCTTT. Translation gives CASSLVGRQGNTEAFF.

The rearrangement links TRBV10-3 to TRBJ1-5; a possible D gene is TRBD1 (6 bases). Germline values: CDR1 ENHRY, CDR2 SYGVKD. Trimming removed 7 bases from V and 7 bases from J, with 14 bases in between. The CDR3 totals 13 residues. The CDR3, as DNA: TGTGCCATCACAGACAGGTTAGGACAGCCCCAGCATTTT. Translation gives CAITDRLGQPQHF.

This clonotype was picked up a small number of times. The chain links TRBV20-1 to TRBJ2-3; D may correspond to TRBD1 or TRBD2 (7 bases each). The CDR3 sequence is 16 residues long. Deletions cut 0 bases from V and 1 base from J, with 14 bases between. Germline CDR1 and CDR2: DFQATT and SNEGSKA (reference sequence). The CDR3 bases are TGCAGTGCTAGAGATCAGGGGGGGGGAGGCACAGATACGCAGTATTTT. This encodes CSARDQGGGGTDTQYF.

This clonotype has a handful of counts. V and J are TRBV6-1 and TRBJ1-1, with D uncertain. The CDR3 runs to 13 residues. The germline CDR1 and CDR2 sequences are MNHNS and SASEGT. Trimming shortened V by 8 bases and J by 2 bases, and 12 bases separated the two germline ends. CDR3 sequence: CASSTQVNTEAFF. DNA of the CDR3: TGTGCCAGCTCTACCCAGGTTAACACTGAAGCTTTCTTT.

The chain uses TRBV7-2 and TRBJ2-2; D gene uncertain. The germline CDR1 and CDR2 sequences are SGHTA and FQGNSA. The V end lost 4 bases, the J end lost 8 bases, and 8 bases lay between the germline ends. The CDR3 runs 12 residues. In nucleotides, the CDR3 is TGTGCCAGCAGCTCAATCTCTGGGGAGCTGTTTTTT. It translates to CASSSISGELFF.